The rows below give T cell receptor beta chains drawn from one sample of a study of blood T cell repertoires in COVID-19. This table comes from immunoSEQ multiplex PCR, and its TCRdb copy is limited to in-frame clones, with some not included. The sample lists some 130,000 clones, approximately 81% seen once, with around 4.1% in the top ten. Sequenced: peripheral blood. Source of these receptors: a woman of 80 years or more with acute or convalescent COVID-19. The CDR3 runs from the conserved cysteine through the conserved F or W. Each record gives: clone size, J gene, V gene, D gene, CDR3 DNA, CDR3 protein. A D gene is named only where the DNA matches it firmly. The size entry is marked missing in some rows and otherwise reads once, few, many or a size class.

NA,TRBJ1-6,TRBV2,NA,TGTGCCAGCATAGGACAAAAGGAATCACCCCTCCACTTT,CASIGQKESPLHF
NA,TRBJ2-7,TRBV19,NA,TGTGCCAGTAGTTCGGGGACTCAGGGCGAGCAGTACTTC,CASSSGTQGEQYF
few,TRBJ1-1,TRBV5-1,NA,TGCGCCAGCAGCAGGGACGGGGGGAACACTGAAGCTTTCTTT,CASSRDGGNTEAFF
few,TRBJ1-6,TRBV4-1,NA,TGCGCCAGCAGCCAAGATCGACCGGAGAGAAGGCTACCCCTCCACTTT,CASSQDRPERRLPLHF
NA,TRBJ2-3,TRBV18,TRBD1,TGTGCCAGCTCACCAGGGACAGGGATCACAGATACGCAGTATTTT,CASSPGTGITDTQYF
NA,TRBJ1-2,TRBV6-5,TRBD1,TGTGCCAGCAGTCCCGGACAGGGTTCGAGGGGCTACACCTTC,CASSPGQGSRGYTF
once,TRBJ2-1,TRBV9,TRBD2,TGTGCCAGCAGCGAACAAACTAGCGGGGTAGGTGAGCAGTTCTTC,CASSEQTSGVGEQFF
few,TRBJ1-1,TRBV2,NA,TGTGCCAGCAGTGAAATCCAGTATACTGAAGCTTTCTTT,CASSEIQYTEAFF
once,TRBJ2-1,TRBV30,TRBD2,TGTGCCTGGAGTACCCTAGCGGGACGAAACCAGTTCTTC,CAWSTLAGRNQFF
NA,TRBJ1-3,TRBV5-4,NA,TGTGCCAGCAGCTTGGGGAGGCCCTCGAGCTCTGGAAACACCATATATTTT,CASSLGRPSSSGNTIYF